Shown below are 29 T cell receptor beta chains from a single sample sequenced in a study of blood T cell repertoires in COVID-19. The data were produced by immunoSEQ multiplex PCR, yet TCRdb's version contains in-frame clones alone and is incomplete. Of approximately 470,000 clones in the sample, approximately 83% were seen once. Specimen: peripheral blood. The receptors derive from a human donor in a cohort sampled during active COVID-19.

This sequence joins TRBV10-3 and TRBJ1-5; 7 nucleotides match TRBD1. Germline V CDR1 and CDR2: ENHRY, SYGVKD. There are 14 residues in the CDR3. V gave up 10 bases and J gave up 0 bases; unmatched junction bases: 6. Here the CDR3 DNA reads TGTGCCACCGGGGGACAGAATAGCAATCAGCCCCAGCATTTT. It yields the protein CATGGQNSNQPQHF.

This chain connects TRBV7-9 to TRBJ1-1; no clear D gene. The V gene's germline CDR1 is SEHNR and CDR2 FQNEAQ (reference sequence). The CDR3 runs 14 residues. Trimming took off 5 bases at V and 1 base at J, with 11 bases between the two ends. The CDR3 loop reads CASSVGMKNTEAFF. Here the CDR3 DNA reads TGTGCCAGCAGCGTCGGGATGAAGAACACTGAAGCTTTCTTT.

This clone has only a few counts. The V and J genes are TRBV4-2 and TRBJ2-2, with 12 bases that match TRBD2. The CDR3 is made up of 17 amino acids. The V gene end was trimmed by 4 bases and the J gene end by 3 bases; junction bases not matched to a gene: 6. Germline CDR1 and CDR2: LGHNA and YNFKEQ. Written as DNA, the CDR3 is TGTGCCAGCAGCCGAGACACTAGCGGGGGGTACACCGGGGAGCTGTTTTTT. The encoded protein is CASSRDTSGGYTGELFF.

This clone appeared once. The chain links TRBV30 to TRBJ1-2; 10 nucleotides match TRBD1. J lost 8 bases, V lost 2 bases, and 5 bases had no gene match. The CDR3 has 13 amino acids. Germline V CDR1 and CDR2: GTSNPN, SVGIG (reference sequence). CDR3 nucleotide sequence: TGTGCCTGGAGTTTGGGACAGGGGAACGGCTACACCTTC. Translation: CAWSLGQGNGYTF.

This chain uses TRBV9 with TRBJ2-1, with 8 bases identical to TRBD2. Germline V gene data show CDR1 as SGDLS and CDR2 as YYNGEE. CDR3 length equals 17 residues. The V gene end was trimmed by 1 base and the J gene end by 6 bases; junction bases not matched to a gene: 12. The CDR3, as DNA: TGTGCCAGCAGCGTAACCAGCGGGAGCACCCGAGGCAATGAGCAGTTCTTC. Translated: CASSVTSGSTRGNEQFF.

V is TRBV7-2 and J is TRBJ2-2; maybe TRBD2 (6 bases). Trimming stripped 2 bases from V and 5 bases from J, with 15 bases between. The CDR3 is 16 amino acids. In germline, CDR1 is SGHTA, CDR2 FQGNSA. CDR3: CASSLSPAGETGELFF. CDR3 DNA sequence: TGTGCCAGCAGCTTATCCCCAGCGGGTGAGACCGGGGAGCTGTTTTTT.

The chain is built from TRBV24-1 and TRBJ2-1; a possible D gene is TRBD1 (5 bases). With 3 bases removed from V and 4 bases from J, the gap between germline ends came to 12 bases. This CDR3 is 15 amino acids long. The germline CDR1 and CDR2 sequences are KGHDR and SFDVKD. The CDR3 region is CATSDGVAGYNEQFF. CDR3 in DNA: TGTGCCACCAGTGATGGGGTGGCAGGGTACAATGAGCAGTTCTTC.

The chain couples TRBV9 to TRBJ2-3; TRBD1 is a possible D gene (6 bases). The germline V gene has CDR1 SGDLS and CDR2 YYNGEE. Trimming shortened V by 3 bases and J by 6 bases, and 20 bases separated the two germline ends. The CDR3 has 16 residues. The CDR3 sequence is CASSALPSTGWDTQYF. The CDR3 DNA reads TGTGCCAGCAGCGCACTCCCCTCGACAGGCTGGGATACGCAGTATTTT.

This clone has a single count. This chain links TRBV29-1 with TRBJ1-1; a weak D match, TRBD1 (6 bases). From germline, CDR1 is SQVTM and CDR2 ANQGSEA. V was trimmed by 4 bases and J by 3 bases, leaving 12 bases between them. The CDR3 consists of 13 residues. CDR3 nucleotide sequence: TGCAGCGTTGGAAGGACAGCCTACACTGAAGCTTTCTTT. This encodes CSVGRTAYTEAFF.

The DNA of the CDR3 is TGTGCCAGCAGCTTAGAAAACTTGGAGCAGTACTTC. This encodes CASSLENLEQYF. This chain connects TRBV7-9 to TRBJ2-7; no clear D gene. This CDR3 is 12 amino acids long. Germline CDR1 is SEHNR and CDR2 is FQNEAQ (reference sequence). V was cut by 1 base and J by 7 bases, with 8 bases left in between. Drawing the rest from reference TRBV7-9 and TRBJ2-7, the complete variable domain is DTGVSQNPRHKITKRGQNVTFRCDPISEHNRLYWYRQTLGQGPEFLTYFQNEAQLEKSRLLSDRFSAERPKGSFSTLEIQRTEQGDSAMYLCASSLENLEQYFGPGTRLTVT.

This sequence joins TRBV5-6 and TRBJ1-2; D unclear. This CDR3 is built from 15 residues. V was clipped by 1 base and J by 4 bases, with 14 bases between them. Germline V gene sequence: CDR1 SGHDT, CDR2 YYEEEE. Written as DNA, the CDR3 is TGTGCCAGCAGCTTGCTAGTTGAGAGAACCTATGGCTACACCTTC. Its protein is CASSLLVERTYGYTF.

The V call is TRBV9, the J call TRBJ2-2, with D tentatively TRBD1 (6 bases). Germline V gene data show CDR1 as SGDLS and CDR2 as YYNGEE. Trimming pared 5 bases from V and 6 bases from J, leaving 17 bases between. The CDR3 is made up of 15 amino acids. The DNA of the CDR3 is TGTGCCAGCAGGCGACAGGTCGACGTGGCCGGGGAGCTGTTTTTT. Amino acid sequence: CASRRQVDVAGELFF. Complete variable domain (other parts from reference TRBV9 and TRBJ2-2): DSGVTQTPKHLITATGQRVTLRCSPRSGDLSVYWYQQSLDQGLQFLIQYYNGEERAKGNILERFSAQQFPDLHSELNLSSLELGDSALYFCASRRQVDVAGELFFGEGSRLTVL.

The chain couples TRBV5-1 to TRBJ2-1, with 9 bases identical to TRBD1. The CDR3 has 13 amino acids. V lost 5 bases and J lost 7; bases outside the gene matches: 4. CDR1 is SGHRS and CDR2 is YFSETQ in the germline V gene. Here the CDR3 DNA reads TGCGCCAGCAGGGGACAGGGTTTTAATGAGCAGTTCTTC. The encoded protein is CASRGQGFNEQFF.

This clone was detected only a few times. This chain uses TRBV27 with TRBJ1-5, with TRBD1 matching over 10 bases. CDR1 is MNHEY and CDR2 is SMNVEV in the germline V gene (reference sequence). Trimming took 5 bases from V and 6 from J; bases not matched to a gene: 7. This CDR3 comprises 15 residues. The DNA for the CDR3 is TGTGCCAGCAGTGTGACAGGGGGCGCCGGTCAGCCCCAGCATTTT. Amino acid sequence: CASSVTGGAGQPQHF.

J is TRBJ2-2 and V is TRBV30; perhaps TRBD2 as D (5 bases). Trimming took 3 bases from V and 6 from J, leaving 17 bases between them. The germline V gene encodes CDR1 GTSNPN and CDR2 SVGIG (reference sequence). This CDR3 comprises 15 residues. The CDR3 DNA follows: TGTGCCTGGAGCCACACCACTCGGGGAGCCGGGGAGCTGTTTTTT. It specifies CAWSHTTRGAGELFF.

This chain links TRBV19 with TRBJ1-1; D may be TRBD1 (5 bases). V was clipped by 10 bases and J by 3 bases, with 18 bases between them. The germline V gene has CDR1 LNHDA and CDR2 SQIVND (reference sequence). CDR3 size: 14 residues. The DNA of the CDR3 is TGTGCCACCCATTTGGGGGGAACGTACACTGAAGCTTTCTTT. Amino acid sequence: CATHLGGTYTEAFF.

The chain combines TRBV6-5 with TRBJ1-2, with 7 bases fitting TRBD1. Trimming cost V 11 bases and J 10 bases; bases outside gene matches: 13. The CDR3 length is 12 residues. Germline CDR1 is MNHEY and CDR2 is SVGAGI. CDR3: CAGSTGERDYTF. The CDR3, as DNA: TGTGCCGGTTCAACAGGGGAAAGAGACTACACCTTC.

V is TRBV18 and J is TRBJ1-2; D may be TRBD1 (5 bases). V was pared by 3 bases and J by 6 bases, with 20 bases between. This CDR3 is built from 16 residues. CDR1 is KGHSH and CDR2 is LQKENI in the germline V gene. This CDR3 is CASSPPVRSQGDGYTF. Here the CDR3 DNA reads TGTGCCAGCTCACCTCCCGTTAGGAGTCAGGGCGATGGCTACACCTTC.

This clone is a singleton in its sample. V is TRBV19 and J is TRBJ1-3, with D hard to call. V was cut by 6 bases and J by 8 bases, with 8 bases left in between. The CDR3 contains 11 residues. Germline-derived CDR1 and CDR2 are LNHDA and SQIVND (reference sequence). DNA of the CDR3: TGTGCCAGTAGACTTGAGGACACCATATATTTT. Residues: CASRLEDTIYF.

CDR3 residues: CASSLAGTSRNTIYF. CDR3 DNA: TGTGCCAGCAGTCTTGCCGGGACATCCCGAAACACCATATATTTT. The chain couples TRBV28 to TRBJ1-3, with D maybe TRBD1 (6 bases). This CDR3 contains 15 residues. The V and J ends lost 5 bases and 5 bases respectively, with 16 bases between them. The germline V gene has CDR1 MDHEN and CDR2 SYDVKM.

This clone was observed a single time. The rearrangement joins TRBV12-5 to TRBJ2-5; 9 nucleotides match TRBD1. Trimming took 7 bases from V and 4 from J; bases not matched to a gene: 16. The CDR3 is 17 residues long. Germline V gives CDR1 LGHNT, CDR2 FRNRAP. CDR3 coding DNA: TGTGCTAGTGCGCCAGCCCGGGGACAGGGATCCAGAGAGACCCAGTACTTC. Its protein is CASAPARGQGSRETQYF.

The CDR3 DNA is TGTGCCAGCAGTTATATGGAGGGCTACACCTTC. The encoded protein is CASSYMEGYTF. The J gene is TRBJ1-2, the V gene TRBV9; the D is unclear. Germline lookup yields CDR1 SGDLS and CDR2 YYNGEE. This CDR3 has 11 amino acids. Trimming cost V 5 bases and J 8 bases, with 10 bases left between them.

V and J are TRBV7-2 and TRBJ2-3; 8 bases line up with TRBD1. This CDR3 has 18 amino acids. Germline CDR1 SGHTA, CDR2 FQGNSA. V trimming: 4 bases; J trimming: 3 bases; junction bases outside the gene matches: 15. CDR3 protein: CASSSLFDRGASTDTQYF. DNA for the CDR3: TGTGCCAGCAGCTCCCTCTTTGACAGGGGCGCGTCGACAGATACGCAGTATTTT.

Notes on this clone: The same CDR3 can be traced to other DNA sequences in this sample. This chain uses TRBV9 with TRBJ2-1; 11 bases match TRBD2. This CDR3 is 16 amino acids long. V trimming: 3 bases; J trimming: 4 bases; junction bases outside the gene matches: 6. Per germline, CDR1 SGDLS and CDR2 YYNGEE. The CDR3 here is CASSARLAGSYNEQFF. As DNA, the CDR3 is TGTGCCAGCAGCGCCCGACTAGCGGGATCATACAATGAGCAGTTCTTC.

J is TRBJ2-2 and V is TRBV7-9, with D maybe TRBD2 (5 bases). Germline loops: CDR1 SEHNR, CDR2 FQNEAQ (reference sequence). This CDR3 region has 13 residues. Deletions cut 8 bases from V and 1 base from J, with 8 bases between. CDR3 protein: CASARGNTGELFF. The CDR3 coding sequence is TGTGCCAGCGCACGGGGGAACACCGGGGAGCTGTTTTTT.

V gene TRBV5-1 combines with J gene TRBJ1-2; tentative D call: TRBD1 (5 bases). Trimming removed 1 base from V and 6 bases from J, with 7 bases in between. CDR1 SGHRS and CDR2 YFSETQ come from the germline V gene. The CDR3 covers 12 residues. This CDR3 is CASSLLGDGYTF. The CDR3 bases are TGCGCCAGCAGCTTGTTAGGGGATGGCTACACCTTC.

The CDR3 sequence: CASSPELAGVTGELFF. Here the CDR3 DNA reads TGTGCCAGCAGCCCAGAACTAGCGGGAGTAACCGGGGAGCTGTTTTTT. V usage is TRBV11-1 and J usage is TRBJ2-2, with 11 nucleotides matching TRBD2. The CDR3 has 16 amino acids. Germline values: CDR1 SGHAT, CDR2 FQDESV (reference sequence). Trimming removed 5 bases from V and 5 bases from J; junction bases left unmatched: 7.

This clone was detected only a few times. This rearrangement joins TRBV6-5 to TRBJ1-1, with 7 positions matching TRBD1. The CDR3 is made up of 15 amino acids. V gave up 5 bases and J gave up 3 bases; unmatched junction bases: 9. Per the germline V gene, CDR1 is MNHEY and CDR2 is SVGAGI. CDR3 in amino acids: CASSLLDRADTEAFF. The CDR3 bases are TGTGCCAGCAGTCTTTTAGACAGGGCGGACACTGAAGCTTTCTTT.

This clone has just one count. This may arise from a read error, as a much more abundant clone is one base away. Other DNA sequences in this sample translate to the same CDR3. The chain recombines TRBV7-2 with TRBJ2-1; tentative D call: TRBD1 (5 bases). The CDR3 extends over 15 amino acids. The ends were cut back, 1 base at V and 0 bases at J, with 7 bases in the middle. Germline values: CDR1 SGHTA, CDR2 FQGNSA. CDR3 region: CASSLEQGSYNEQFF. In nucleotides, the CDR3 is TGTGCCAGCAGCTTAGAGCAGGGCTCCTACAATGAGCAGTTCTTC.